Listed here are 32 T cell receptor beta chains from one sample, sequenced in a study of glioma-infiltrating T cells. TCR alpha and beta CDR3 regions were amplified from RNA using iRepertoire nested multiplex PCR. TCRdb processed the multiplex PCR reads anew with MiXCR; each CDR3 protein has one entry. In the table there are approximately 20,000 distinct CDR3 sequences, around 23% of which are singletons. The sequenced sample was glioma tissue, nonneoplastic brain tissue, or PBMCs (not recorded which). These receptor sequences come from a human donor with low-grade glioma or glioblastoma, undergoing nonglioma brain surgery, or in good health (not recorded which).

For this clonotype: A much larger clone lies a single base off, so this may be a read error. The genes are TRBV6-6 and TRBJ2-7, with D unresolved. Germline assignment: CDR1 MNHNY and CDR2 SVGAGI (reference sequence). CDR3 length: 15 residues. Trimming shortened V by 8 bases and J by 4 bases, and 21 bases separated the two germline ends. The CDR3 region is CASREKEWSPYEQYF. DNA of the CDR3: TGTGCCAGCCGAGAGAAGGAGTGGAGCCCTTACGAGCAGTACTTC.

In the case of this clonotype: This may be a read error: a much more frequent sequence differs by one nucleotide. The chain employs TRBV20-1 and TRBJ2-5, with D possibly TRBD2 on 6 matching bases. Germline V gene data show CDR1 as DFQATT and CDR2 as SNEGSKA (reference sequence). The ends were cut back, 0 bases at V and 9 bases at J, with 26 bases in the middle. There are 17 residues in the CDR3. The CDR3 DNA reads as TGCAGTGCTAGAGATACAAGAGTTCAGGCGGTGAGGGAGGCCCAGTACTTC. As protein: CSARDTRVQAVREAQYF.

V is TRBV18 and J is TRBJ1-1; D unresolved. This CDR3 contains 13 residues. V lost 3 bases and J lost 0, with 5 bases in between. In germline, CDR1 is KGHSH, CDR2 LQKENI. The CDR3 reads CASSPDLNTEAFF. Written as DNA, the CDR3 is TGTGCCAGCTCACCGGACTTGAACACTGAAGCTTTCTTT.

The table lists this clonotype with many counts. The chain couples TRBV11-2 to TRBJ1-3; D may be TRBD1 (5 bases). V dropped 5 bases and J dropped 0 bases, with 11 bases sitting between them. The germline gives CDR1 SGHAT, CDR2 FQNNGV. This CDR3 contains 15 residues. CDR3 protein: CASSPDRYSGNTIYF. The DNA for the CDR3 is TGTGCCAGCAGCCCTGACAGATACTCTGGAAACACCATATATTTT.

With regard to this clonotype: A read error may produce the germline difference seen at one junction end. The V gene is TRBV10-3, the J gene TRBJ2-1; the D is unclear. CDR3 length: 12 residues. In germline, CDR1 is ENHRY, CDR2 SYGVKD. CDR3 loop: CASSWAYNEQFF. In DNA, the CDR3 is TGTGCCAGCAGTTGGGCCTACAATGAGCAGTTCTTC.

The chain recombines TRBV7-9 with TRBJ1-1, with D maybe TRBD1 (6 bases). V lost 4 bases to trimming and J lost 1 base, with 13 bases between them. CDR3 length: 15 amino acids. Germline V gene data show CDR1 as SEHNR and CDR2 as FQNEAQ (reference sequence). CDR3 in DNA: TGTGCCAGCAGCTCCAGACAGGCACCGAACACTGAAGCTTTCTTT. Its protein product is CASSSRQAPNTEAFF.

At least ten counts were recorded for this clonotype. The chain employs TRBV6-6 and TRBJ2-7; D may be TRBD1 or TRBD2 (5 bases each). Germline V gives CDR1 MNHNY, CDR2 SVGAGI (reference sequence). The CDR3 sequence is 15 residues long. V was clipped by 2 bases and J by 2 bases, with 13 bases between them. The CDR3 region is CASSYKFGGPYEQYF. Written as DNA, the CDR3 is TGTGCCAGCAGTTACAAATTTGGGGGACCCTACGAGCAGTACTTC.

This clonotype occurred once. This sequence joins TRBV6-5 and TRBJ2-7; D is perhaps TRBD2 (5 bases). Looked up from germline, CDR1 is MNHEY and CDR2 is SVGAGI. V lost 5 bases and J lost 7, with 9 bases in between. CDR3 length: 11 amino acids. The chain's CDR3 is CASSAPGEQYF. In nucleotides, the CDR3 is TGTGCCAGCAGTGCTCCGGGGGAGCAGTACTTC.

V usage is TRBV2 and J usage is TRBJ2-5; 9 bases align to TRBD2. The CDR3 totals 14 residues. V lost 9 bases, J lost 3 bases, and 8 bases stayed unmatched. The germline gives CDR1 SNHLY, CDR2 FYNNEI. The CDR3 is CASRLSSGEETQYF. The CDR3 DNA follows: TGTGCCAGTCGCTTATCTAGCGGGGAAGAGACCCAGTACTTC.

This clonotype was counted many times. J is TRBJ1-6 and V is TRBV28; TRBD1 is a possible D gene (5 bases). The germline V gene has CDR1 MDHEN and CDR2 SYDVKM. V gave up 8 bases and J gave up 3 bases, with 11 bases separating them. The CDR3 loop spans 14 amino acids. CDR3 in DNA: TGTGCCAGCCTCCTACAGGTCTATAATTCACCCCTCCACTTT. Translation: CASLLQVYNSPLHF. Based on the CDR3 plus reference TRBV28 and TRBJ1-6, the full variable domain is DVKVTQSSRYLVKRTGEKVFLECVQDMDHENMFWYRQDPGLGLRLIYFSYDVKMKEKGDIPEGYSVSREKKERFSLILESASTNQTSMYLCASLLQVYNSPLHFGNGTRLTVT.

CDR3 sequence reads: CASSQSTRGYTF. Written as DNA, the CDR3 is TGTGCCAGCAGCCAATCGACGAGGGGCTACACCTTC. This chain uses TRBV3-1 with TRBJ1-2; D not certain. Looked up from germline, CDR1 is LGHDT and CDR2 is YNNKEL (reference sequence). Between the trimmed V and J ends, which lost 2 bases and 8 bases, there was a span of 9 bases. There are 12 residues in the CDR3. The variable domain in full, completed from reference TRBV3-1 and TRBJ1-2, reads DTAVSQTPKYLVTQMGNDKSIKCEQNLGHDTMYWYKQDSKKFLKIMFSYNNKELIINETVPNRFSPKSPDKAHLNLHINSLELGDSAVYFCASSQSTRGYTFGSGTRLTVV.

This clonotype has ten or more counts. V gene TRBV7-9 combines with J gene TRBJ2-3, with a weak D call TRBD1 (8 bases). Germline-derived CDR1 and CDR2 are SEHNR and FQNEAQ (reference sequence). Trimming took off 5 bases at V and 3 bases at J, with 18 bases between the two ends. The CDR3 is 16 amino acids. The CDR3 region has the DNA TGTGCCAGCAGCCCAAGGTCACAGGGGGGGACAGATACGCAGTATTTT. It yields the protein CASSPRSQGGTDTQYF.

The table lists this clonotype with a few counts. The chain joins TRBV7-9 to TRBJ1-4, with D possibly being TRBD1 (5 bases). Germline-derived CDR1 and CDR2 are SEHNR and FQNEAQ (reference sequence). The V end lost 10 bases, the J end lost 8 bases, and 17 bases lay between the germline ends. The CDR3 runs 13 residues. This CDR3 is CATSLGVGEKLFF. The DNA of the CDR3 is TGTGCCACGTCTTTGGGGGTAGGAGAAAAACTGTTTTTT.

The table lists this clonotype with many counts. The chain couples TRBV28 to TRBJ2-3; D may be TRBD1 (6 bases). The CDR3 loop spans 16 amino acids. V was shortened by 4 bases and J by 1 base, with 15 bases between the two germline ends. Germline CDR1 and CDR2: MDHEN and SYDVKM. The CDR3 DNA reads TGTGCCAGCAGTTCGCCACAGGGTGAGGGCACAGATACGCAGTATTTT. Translated: CASSSPQGEGTDTQYF.

This CDR3 reads CASSYTKGKAFF. CDR3 DNA sequence: TGTGCCAGCAGTTATACAAAGGGTAAAGCTTTCTTT. The chain links TRBV12-3 or TRBV12-4 to TRBJ1-1, with no clear D. The CDR3 is made up of 12 amino acids. V lost 4 bases to trimming and J lost 9 bases, with 12 bases between them.

This clonotype appeared many times. The J gene is TRBJ1-4, the V gene TRBV6-1; perhaps TRBD1 as D (6 bases). V lost 7 bases and J lost 8, with 20 bases in between. Germline V gene sequence: CDR1 MNHNS, CDR2 SASEGT. CDR3 length equals 15 residues. The CDR3 coding sequence is TGTGCCAGCACCAGGGGAATGGGTTCAGAAGAAAAACTGTTTTTT. Protein: CASTRGMGSEEKLFF.

This clonotype occurred many times. The V and J genes are TRBV6-2 or TRBV6-3 and TRBJ2-3; D is perhaps TRBD1 (6 bases). V lost 0 bases and J 0 bases, leaving 28 bases between the germline ends. Germline loops: CDR1 MNHEY, CDR2 SVGEGT. The CDR3 length is 22 residues. The CDR3 here is CASSYSWPGATGLSSSTDTQYF. In nucleotides, the CDR3 is TGTGCCAGCAGTTACTCGTGGCCAGGGGCAACGGGGTTGTCTTCTAGCACAGATACGCAGTATTTT.

Concerning this clonotype itself: Since a much larger clone is just one base distant, this may be a read error. The chain joins TRBV20-1 to TRBJ1-6; TRBD1 is a possible D gene (6 bases). In germline, CDR1 is DFQATT, CDR2 SNEGSKA (reference sequence). The CDR3 runs to 15 residues. Here the CDR3 reads CSARGEQGRNSALHF. The CDR3 bases are TGCAGTGCTAGAGGAGAACAGGGACGTAATTCAGCCCTCCACTTT.

Judged by abundance, this clonotype is medium-sized. The V gene is TRBV6-1, the J gene TRBJ2-3; D unclear. The CDR3 runs to 12 residues. Per the germline V gene, CDR1 is MNHNS and CDR2 is SASEGT. V was clipped by 7 bases and J by 2 bases, with 7 bases between them. This chain's CDR3 is CASKKDTDTQYF. CDR3 DNA: TGTGCCAGCAAAAAGGACACAGATACGCAGTATTTT.

This clonotype was detected many times. This chain links TRBV28 with TRBJ1-2; D is unresolved. Germline loops: CDR1 MDHEN, CDR2 SYDVKM. The CDR3 consists of 15 residues. V was cut by 2 bases and J by 3 bases, with 13 bases left in between. CDR3 in DNA: TGTGCCAGCAGTTTAACCAAAGTCAGTTACTATGGCTACACCTTC. Amino acids: CASSLTKVSYYGYTF.

To note about this clonotype: This sequence may be a read error, since a much larger clone differs from it by one base. The gene calls are TRBV28 and TRBJ1-5; no clear D gene. Per the germline V gene, CDR1 is MDHEN and CDR2 is SYDVKM. The length of the CDR3 is 15 residues. CDR3 amino acids: CASSLISLSNQAQHF. The CDR3 coding sequence is TGTGCCAGCAGTTTAATTTCATTGAGCAATCAGGCCCAGCATTTT.

The table lists this clonotype with many counts. This chain connects TRBV7-2 to TRBJ2-7; 8 nucleotides match TRBD1. Losses at the gene ends were 5 bases for V and 4 bases for J; bases not matched to a gene: 4. This CDR3 has 13 residues. Germline assignment: CDR1 SGHTA and CDR2 FQGNSA. CDR3 sequence (DNA): TGTGCCAGCAGCCGGGACAGGTCGTACGAGCAGTACTTC. It specifies CASSRDRSYEQYF.

The chain uses TRBV3-1 and TRBJ2-3; TRBD2 matches 10 bases. Germline CDR1 is LGHDT and CDR2 is YNNKEL (reference sequence). V trimming: 6 bases; J trimming: 1 base; junction bases outside the gene matches: 4. The CDR3 loop spans 15 amino acids. CDR3 nucleotides: TGTGCCAGCAGGTTAGCGGGGGGCGGCACAGATACGCAGTATTTT. It is translated as CASRLAGGGTDTQYF.

This clonotype came up many times. This chain links TRBV28 with TRBJ1-2; no firm D call. The CDR3 length is 14 residues. Trimming removed 2 bases at V and 1 base at J, with 8 bases between. Germline V gene sequence: CDR1 MDHEN, CDR2 SYDVKM. CDR3 in DNA: TGTGCCAGCAGTTTACGTTCAGTTAACTATGGCTACACCTTC. It is translated as CASSLRSVNYGYTF.

Many counts were recorded for this clonotype. The chain uses TRBV6-6 and TRBJ1-4; 9 bases agree with TRBD1. J lost 8 bases, V lost 0 bases, and 7 bases had no gene match. The CDR3 loop spans 16 amino acids. Germline V gene lookup returns CDR1 MNHNY and CDR2 SVGAGI (reference sequence). In DNA form, the CDR3 reads TGTGCCAGCAGTTACTCGACGGGACAGGGAGACGAAAAACTGTTTTTT. Amino acid sequence: CASSYSTGQGDEKLFF.

As regards this clonotype: Just one base apart from a much larger clone, this may be a read error. V usage is TRBV7-6 and J usage is TRBJ2-7, with a tentative D call TRBD1 (5 bases). CDR3 size: 15 residues. The germline V gene has CDR1 SGHVS and CDR2 FNYEAQ. CDR3 residues: CARSKTDTPSYEQYF. CDR3 in DNA: TGTGCCCGCAGCAAGACGGACACACCTTCCTACGAGCAGTACTTC. Full variable domain (remainder filled in from reference TRBV7-6 and TRBJ2-7): GAGVSQSPRYKVTKRGQDVALRCDPISGHVSLYWYRQALGQGPEFLTYFNYEAQQDKSGLPNDRFSAERPEGSISTLTIQRTEQRDSAMYRCARSKTDTPSYEQYFGPGTRLTVT.

This clonotype was observed a single time. The chain is built from TRBV7-2 and TRBJ1-2, with TRBD1 matching over 9 bases. The CDR3 has 14 amino acids. Germline loops: CDR1 SGHTA, CDR2 FQGNSA. V lost 3 bases to trimming and J lost 4 bases; unmatched junction nucleotides: 3. Written as DNA, the CDR3 is TGTGCCAGCAGCTTTCGGACAGGGGTCTATGGCTACACCTTC. Translated: CASSFRTGVYGYTF.

This clonotype was counted at least ten times. The chain recombines TRBV7-9 with TRBJ1-6; no clear D. Trimming shortened V by 10 bases and J by 8 bases, and 18 bases separated the two germline ends. The V gene's germline CDR1 is SEHNR and CDR2 FQNEAQ (reference sequence). The CDR3 loop spans 14 amino acids. CDR3 DNA sequence: TGTGCCATCACCCGGACGGGAGGAGATTCACCCCTCCACTTT. It specifies CAITRTGGDSPLHF.

About this clonotype itself: Likely a read error: the CDR3 ends without its conserved phenylalanine or tryptophan. The chain couples TRBV28 to TRBJ2-7; 13 nucleotides align to TRBD2. This CDR3 spans 15 amino acids. The germline V gene has CDR1 MDHEN and CDR2 SYDVKM. Losses at the gene ends were 2 bases for V and 5 bases for J; bases not matched to a gene: 3. The CDR3 nucleotides are TGTGCCAGCAGTTTAATACTAGCGGGGGGGAACGAGCAGTACTTA. It specifies CASSLILAGGNEQYL.

The CDR3 protein is CASNHSGTVSNSPLHF. The CDR3, as DNA: TGTGCCAGCAACCATTCCGGGACAGTTAGTAATTCACCCCTCCACTTT. The rearrangement links TRBV3-1 to TRBJ1-6, with 7 bases fitting TRBD1. J gave up 6 bases and V 7 bases, and 12 bases lay outside the gene matches. The CDR3 length is 16 residues. Looked up from germline, CDR1 is LGHDT and CDR2 is YNNKEL (reference sequence).

This clonotype was detected many times. V and J are TRBV19 and TRBJ1-1; 7 bases are shared with TRBD1. Germline V gene lookup returns CDR1 LNHDA and CDR2 SQIVND (reference sequence). Losses at the gene ends were 5 bases for V and 0 bases for J; bases not matched to a gene: 6. This CDR3 spans 15 amino acids. The CDR3: CASSPRGEMNTEAFF. The CDR3 nucleotides read TGTGCCAGTAGTCCCAGGGGGGAAATGAACACTGAAGCTTTCTTT.

This clonotype was observed many times. This chain uses TRBV27 with TRBJ1-5, with D tentatively TRBD1 (6 bases). The CDR3 is 12 residues long. V gave up 10 bases and J gave up 5 bases, with 12 bases separating them. CDR1 and CDR2 (germline): MNHEY, SMNVEV (reference sequence). CDR3 in amino acids: CATGAFYQPQHF. DNA of the CDR3: TGTGCCACAGGGGCCTTCTATCAGCCCCAGCATTTT.